The 15 T cell receptor beta chains listed next were all sequenced from one sample in a study of shared clonotypes between healthy human individuals. The protocol was immunoSEQ multiplex PCR, while the TCRdb copy is restricted to in-frame clones and leaves out a portion. The table has hundreds of thousands of clones, about 96% seen once; the top ten hold 0.045% to 0.07%. The specimen was naive CD4+ T cells sorted from blood. Subset here: CD45RA+ positively selected. The receptors derive from a woman aged 25 to 39 in good health.

The chain joins TRBV28 to TRBJ1-2; maybe TRBD1 (5 bases). CDR1 is MDHEN and CDR2 is SYDVKM in the germline V gene. V lost 6 bases to trimming and J lost 4 bases, with 12 bases between them. The CDR3 is 13 residues long. Written as DNA, the CDR3 is TGTGCCAGCAGGCCCGGGGCGGGCTATGGCTACACCTTC. Amino acid sequence: CASRPGAGYGYTF.

This sequence joins TRBV10-2 and TRBJ2-3, with TRBD1 matching 7 bases. The CDR3 loop spans 12 amino acids. Germline V gene data show CDR1 as WSHSY and CDR2 as SAAADI. The trim removed 10 bases at V and 2 bases at J, leaving 3 bases unmatched. CDR3 DNA: TGCGCCATTGGGACAGACACAGATACGCAGTATTTT. This sequence encodes CAIGTDTDTQYF.

The J gene is TRBJ1-5, the V gene TRBV28, with D tentatively TRBD1 (6 bases). V dropped 3 bases and J dropped 9 bases, with 18 bases sitting between them. Per germline, CDR1 MDHEN and CDR2 SYDVKM. The CDR3 has 15 amino acids. The CDR3, as DNA: TGTGCCAGCAGTTTCGAAGGGGGGGGGCTTGGGCCCCAGCATTTT. It codes for CASSFEGGGLGPQHF.

The chain employs TRBV28 and TRBJ2-1, with 10 bases lining up with TRBD2. There are 16 residues in the CDR3. V was pared by 4 bases and J by 2 bases, with 5 bases of the junction left unmatched. Germline lookup yields CDR1 MDHEN and CDR2 SYDVKM. CDR3 in DNA: TGTGCCAGCAGTTCGGTAGCGGGAGGAACCTACAATGAGCAGTTCTTC. This gives the protein CASSSVAGGTYNEQFF.

The chain joins TRBV14 to TRBJ2-5; 13 positions agree with TRBD2. Germline CDR1 and CDR2: SGHDN and FVKESK. Losses at the gene ends were 5 bases for V and 5 bases for J; bases not matched to a gene: 5. This CDR3 is 15 amino acids long. The CDR3 region is CASSEGLAGAETQYF. The CDR3 DNA sequence: TGTGCCAGCAGCGAAGGACTAGCGGGAGCTGAGACCCAGTACTTC.

The chain employs TRBV18 and TRBJ1-4, with 7 bases matching TRBD1. The J segment lost 0 bases and the V segment lost 5 bases, leaving 6 bases of the junction unmatched. This CDR3 comprises 16 residues. Germline V gene lookup returns CDR1 KGHSH and CDR2 LQKENI. CDR3 sequence: CASSTGTEATNEKLFF. The CDR3 bases are TGTGCCAGCTCAACAGGGACAGAAGCAACTAATGAAAAACTGTTTTTT.

The chain is built from TRBV28 and TRBJ2-7; D is undetermined. Trimming removed 4 bases at V and 5 bases at J, with 12 bases between. CDR1 MDHEN and CDR2 SYDVKM come from the germline V gene. This CDR3 is 13 amino acids long. CDR3 in DNA: TGTGCCAGCAGTTCTTTTGCCGACAACGAGCAGTACTTC. It specifies CASSSFADNEQYF.

The chain carries TRBV11-2 and TRBJ2-5; TRBD1 matches at 7 bases. Gene TRBJ2-7 matches the end of the DNA better, so the J call may be wrong. This CDR3 is built from 15 residues. Germline CDR1 is SGHAT and CDR2 is FQNNGV. The CDR3, as DNA: TGTGCCAGCAGCTTAACCCTGGACAGGCGCTACGAGCAGTACTTC. It yields the protein CASSLTLDRRYEQYF.

CDR3 in amino acids: CAGRTPGTGKGGYTF. The CDR3 coding sequence is TGTGCCGGGAGAACACCCGGGACAGGGAAAGGTGGCTACACCTTC. The chain uses TRBV28 and TRBJ1-2; 9 positions match TRBD1. There are 15 residues in the CDR3. V was clipped by 11 bases and J by 7 bases; unmatched bases: 17. The germline CDR1 and CDR2 sequences are MDHEN and SYDVKM.

This rearrangement joins TRBV7-6 to TRBJ2-6, with no clear D. CDR1 SGHVS and CDR2 FNYEAQ come from the germline V gene. V gave up 3 bases and J gave up 5 bases, with 17 bases separating them. There are 17 residues in the CDR3. The CDR3 region is CASSFLHSQSRANVLTF. The DNA of the CDR3 is TGTGCCAGCAGCTTTCTACACTCACAAAGTCGGGCCAACGTCCTGACTTTC. The complete variable domain, with remaining parts taken from reference TRBV7-6 and TRBJ2-6, reads GAGVSQSPRYKVTKRGQDVALRCDPISGHVSLYWYRQALGQGPEFLTYFNYEAQQDKSGLPNDRFSAERPEGSISTLTIQRTEQRDSAMYRCASSFLHSQSRANVLTFGAGSRLTVL.

The chain is built from TRBV18 and TRBJ2-5; 10 nucleotides align to TRBD2. V was clipped by 6 bases and J by 5 bases; unmatched bases: 6. CDR3 length: 14 amino acids. From germline, CDR1 is KGHSH and CDR2 LQKENI. CDR3 loop: CASSPSGRGETQYF. In nucleotides, the CDR3 is TGTGCCAGCTCCCCTAGCGGGAGAGGGGAGACCCAGTACTTC.

This rearrangement joins TRBV6-9 to TRBJ2-2; D unresolved. Trimming pared 8 bases from V and 1 base from J, leaving 14 bases between. There are 15 residues in the CDR3. The germline gives CDR1 MNHGY, CDR2 SVAAGI. Written as DNA, the CDR3 is TGTGCCAGCCCACCTCAGTACGAGAACACCGGGGAGCTGTTTTTT. Its translation: CASPPQYENTGELFF.

J is TRBJ2-7 and V is TRBV28; 9 bases fit TRBD1. With 5 bases clipped from V and 5 bases from J, the junction kept 10 bases outside the gene matches. The germline gives CDR1 MDHEN, CDR2 SYDVKM. There are 15 residues in the CDR3. The CDR3 DNA sequence: TGTGCCAGCAGTCAGGGGGGGACAGGGCTCCACGAGCAGTACTTC. It codes for CASSQGGTGLHEQYF.

The chain joins TRBV7-9 to TRBJ2-3; D call uncertain. The CDR3 is 14 residues long. Germline V gene sequence: CDR1 SEHNR, CDR2 FQNEAQ (reference sequence). Trimming pared 2 bases from V and 1 base from J, leaving 7 bases between. The CDR3 DNA reads TGTGCCAGCAGCTTAATGGCGGGCACAGATACGCAGTATTTT. Encoded protein: CASSLMAGTDTQYF.

V and J are TRBV19 and TRBJ1-2; 8 bases are a match to TRBD1. The CDR3 runs 16 residues. J gave up 4 bases and V 0 bases, and 7 bases lay outside the gene matches. Germline loops: CDR1 LNHDA, CDR2 SQIVND (reference sequence). Here the CDR3 DNA reads TGTGCCAGTAGTATAGACGCAGGGGGCACCCGCTATGGCTACACCTTC. It translates to CASSIDAGGTRYGYTF.